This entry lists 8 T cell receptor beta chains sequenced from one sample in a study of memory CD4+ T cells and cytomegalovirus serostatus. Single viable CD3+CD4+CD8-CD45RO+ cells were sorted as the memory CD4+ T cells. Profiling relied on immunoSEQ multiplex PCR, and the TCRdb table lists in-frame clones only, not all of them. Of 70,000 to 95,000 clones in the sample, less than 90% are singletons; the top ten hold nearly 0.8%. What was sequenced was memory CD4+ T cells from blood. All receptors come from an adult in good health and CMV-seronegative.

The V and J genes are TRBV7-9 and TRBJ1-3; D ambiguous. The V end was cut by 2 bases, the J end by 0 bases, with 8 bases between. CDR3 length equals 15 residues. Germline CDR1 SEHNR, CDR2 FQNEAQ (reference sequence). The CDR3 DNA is TGTGCCAGCAGCTTACCCAGTTCCTCTGGAAACACCATATATTTT. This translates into CASSLPSSSGNTIYF.

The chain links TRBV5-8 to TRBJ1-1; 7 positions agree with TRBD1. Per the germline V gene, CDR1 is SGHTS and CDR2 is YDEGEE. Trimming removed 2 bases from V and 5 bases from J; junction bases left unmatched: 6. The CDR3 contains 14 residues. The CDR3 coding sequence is TGTGCCAGCAGCTTCGGACAGGAAAGGACTGAAGCTTTCTTT. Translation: CASSFGQERTEAFF. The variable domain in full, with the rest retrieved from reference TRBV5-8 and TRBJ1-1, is EAGVTQSPTHLIKTRGQQATLRCSPISGHTSVYWYQQALGLGLQFLLWYDEGEERNRGNFPPRFSGRQFPNYSSELNVNALELEDSALYLCASSFGQERTEAFFGQGTRLTVV.

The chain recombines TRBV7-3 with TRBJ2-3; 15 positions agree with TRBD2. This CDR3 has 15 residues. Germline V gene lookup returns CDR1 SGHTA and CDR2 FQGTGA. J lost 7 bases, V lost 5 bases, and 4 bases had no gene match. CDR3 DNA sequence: TGTGCCAGCAGCCGGACTAGCGGGGGGGCAAATACGCAGTATTTT. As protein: CASSRTSGGANTQYF.

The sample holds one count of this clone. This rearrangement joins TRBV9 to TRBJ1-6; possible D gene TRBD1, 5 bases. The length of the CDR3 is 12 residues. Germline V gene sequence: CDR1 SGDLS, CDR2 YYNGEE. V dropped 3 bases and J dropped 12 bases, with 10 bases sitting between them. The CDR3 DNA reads TGTGCCAGCAGCGCCCTTAGGGGACCCCTCCACTTT. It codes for CASSALRGPLHF.

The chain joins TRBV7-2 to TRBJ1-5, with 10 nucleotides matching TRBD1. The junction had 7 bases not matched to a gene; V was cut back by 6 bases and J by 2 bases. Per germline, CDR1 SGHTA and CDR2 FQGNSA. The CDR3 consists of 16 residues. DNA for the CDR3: TGTGCCAGCAGTCAACGGACAGGGGGAGGCAATCAGCCCCAGCATTTT. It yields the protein CASSQRTGGGNQPQHF. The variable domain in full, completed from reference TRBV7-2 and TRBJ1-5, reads GAGVSQSPSNKVTEKGKDVELRCDPISGHTALYWYRQSLGQGLEFLIYFQGNSAPDKSGLPSDRFSAERTGGSVSTLTIQRTQQEDSAVYLCASSQRTGGGNQPQHFGDGTRLSIL.

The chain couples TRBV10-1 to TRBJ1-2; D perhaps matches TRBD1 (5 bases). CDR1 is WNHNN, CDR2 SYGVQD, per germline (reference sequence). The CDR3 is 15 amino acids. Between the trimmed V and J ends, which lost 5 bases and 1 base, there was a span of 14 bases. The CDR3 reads CASSPSREGNYGYTF. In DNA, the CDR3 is TGCGCCAGCAGTCCCTCCAGGGAGGGTAACTATGGCTACACCTTC.

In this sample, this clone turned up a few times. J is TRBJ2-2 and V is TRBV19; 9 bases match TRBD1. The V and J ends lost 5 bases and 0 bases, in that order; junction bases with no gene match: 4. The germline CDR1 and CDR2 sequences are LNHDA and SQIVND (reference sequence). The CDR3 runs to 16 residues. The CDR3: CASSARQGANTGELFF. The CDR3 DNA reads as TGTGCCAGTAGTGCAAGACAGGGGGCGAACACCGGGGAGCTGTTTTTT.

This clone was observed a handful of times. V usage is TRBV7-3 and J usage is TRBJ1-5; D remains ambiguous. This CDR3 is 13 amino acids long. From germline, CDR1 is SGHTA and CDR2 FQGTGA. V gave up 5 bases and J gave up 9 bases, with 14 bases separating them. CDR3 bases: TGTGCCAGCAGCCCCCACCCAAGCGGGCCCCAGCATTTT. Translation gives CASSPHPSGPQHF.